The rows below give T cell receptor beta chains drawn from one sample of a study of T cells after yellow fever vaccination. TCRdb re-analysed the 5' RACE reads in MiXCR, keeping a single row per CDR3 protein. The top ten clones hold about 40% of a sample with under 30,000 distinct CDR3 sequences, over 4.5% of them seen once. The material sequenced was CD8+ T cells sorted from PBMCs, taken 10 days after the yellow fever booster vaccination. These receptors originate from a man under 40 who received the YFV17D yellow fever vaccine. The CDR3 runs from the conserved cysteine through the conserved F or W. The D gene is left open where the match is weak. The size field reads once, few, many, or a class for an expanded clone.

J gene,clone size,D gene,CDR3 length,V gene,CDR3 protein,CDR3 DNA
TRBJ2-1,many,TRBD1,13,TRBV5-5,CASQGATYNEQFF,TGTGCCAGCCAGGGGGCTACCTACAATGAGCAGTTCTTC
TRBJ2-6,many,TRBD1,18,TRBV19,CASSILRTGISGANVLTF,TGTGCCAGTAGTATCTTGAGGACAGGGATCTCTGGGGCCAACGTCCTGACTTTC
TRBJ2-7,many,.,15,TRBV20-1,CSARAGKVSSYEQYF,TGCAGTGCTAGAGCAGGGAAGGTGAGCTCCTACGAGCAGTACTTC
TRBJ2-1,many,.,13,TRBV2,CASSVTGRNEQFF,TGTGCCAGCAGTGTGACAGGTCGTAATGAGCAGTTCTTC
TRBJ1-1,many,TRBD1,13,TRBV6-2/TRBV6-3,CASIGTGNTEAFF,TGTGCCAGCATCGGGACAGGGAACACTGAAGCTTTCTTT
TRBJ2-1,many,.,11,TRBV4-3,CASSRNDEQFF,TGCGCCAGCAGCCGGAATGATGAGCAGTTCTTC
TRBJ2-7,many,.,15,TRBV2,CASSGGRTGYYEQYF,TGTGCCAGCAGTGGGGGGAGGACAGGTTACTACGAGCAGTACTTC
TRBJ2-1,many,.,14,TRBV15,CATSRAISYNEQFF,TGTGCCACCAGCAGAGCGATTAGTTACAATGAGCAGTTCTTC
TRBJ2-7,many,.,14,TRBV4-3,CASSQGTNSYEQYF,TGCGCCAGCAGCCAAGGGACTAACTCCTACGAGCAGTACTTC
TRBJ2-3,many,TRBD2,15,TRBV7-3,CASSLNGGVGDTQYF,TGTGCCAGCAGCTTAAATGGGGGGGTTGGAGATACGCAGTATTTT
TRBJ2-1,many,TRBD1,15,TRBV4-1,CASSQEGTGYNEQFF,TGCGCCAGCAGCCAAGAAGGGACAGGTTACAATGAGCAGTTCTTC
TRBJ1-5,many,.,13,TRBV5-1,CASSLTENQPQHF,TGCGCCAGCAGCTTGACTGAGAATCAGCCCCAGCATTTT
TRBJ2-7,many,.,16,TRBV4-2,CASSHLERMSSYEQYF,TGTGCCAGCAGCCACCTAGAGCGGATGAGCTCCTACGAGCAGTACTTC
TRBJ2-5,many,TRBD1,15,TRBV4-2,CASSTSTGNQETQYF,TGTGCCAGCAGCACCTCGACAGGGAACCAAGAGACCCAGTACTTC
TRBJ2-7,many,TRBD1,16,TRBV7-9,CASSSTRDRRLYEQYF,TGTGCCAGCAGCTCGACCCGGGACAGGAGACTCTACGAGCAGTACTTC
TRBJ2-3,many,.,15,TRBV4-3,CASSQGGAPTDTQYF,TGCGCCAGCAGCCAAGGAGGGGCCCCCACAGATACGCAGTATTTT
TRBJ2-6,many,.,15,TRBV28,CASSFQVSGANVLTF,TGTGCCAGCAGTTTTCAAGTCTCTGGGGCCAACGTCCTGACTTTC
TRBJ2-5,many,.,14,TRBV27,CASSSGTYQETQYF,TGTGCCAGCAGTTCCGGGACCTACCAAGAGACCCAGTACTTC